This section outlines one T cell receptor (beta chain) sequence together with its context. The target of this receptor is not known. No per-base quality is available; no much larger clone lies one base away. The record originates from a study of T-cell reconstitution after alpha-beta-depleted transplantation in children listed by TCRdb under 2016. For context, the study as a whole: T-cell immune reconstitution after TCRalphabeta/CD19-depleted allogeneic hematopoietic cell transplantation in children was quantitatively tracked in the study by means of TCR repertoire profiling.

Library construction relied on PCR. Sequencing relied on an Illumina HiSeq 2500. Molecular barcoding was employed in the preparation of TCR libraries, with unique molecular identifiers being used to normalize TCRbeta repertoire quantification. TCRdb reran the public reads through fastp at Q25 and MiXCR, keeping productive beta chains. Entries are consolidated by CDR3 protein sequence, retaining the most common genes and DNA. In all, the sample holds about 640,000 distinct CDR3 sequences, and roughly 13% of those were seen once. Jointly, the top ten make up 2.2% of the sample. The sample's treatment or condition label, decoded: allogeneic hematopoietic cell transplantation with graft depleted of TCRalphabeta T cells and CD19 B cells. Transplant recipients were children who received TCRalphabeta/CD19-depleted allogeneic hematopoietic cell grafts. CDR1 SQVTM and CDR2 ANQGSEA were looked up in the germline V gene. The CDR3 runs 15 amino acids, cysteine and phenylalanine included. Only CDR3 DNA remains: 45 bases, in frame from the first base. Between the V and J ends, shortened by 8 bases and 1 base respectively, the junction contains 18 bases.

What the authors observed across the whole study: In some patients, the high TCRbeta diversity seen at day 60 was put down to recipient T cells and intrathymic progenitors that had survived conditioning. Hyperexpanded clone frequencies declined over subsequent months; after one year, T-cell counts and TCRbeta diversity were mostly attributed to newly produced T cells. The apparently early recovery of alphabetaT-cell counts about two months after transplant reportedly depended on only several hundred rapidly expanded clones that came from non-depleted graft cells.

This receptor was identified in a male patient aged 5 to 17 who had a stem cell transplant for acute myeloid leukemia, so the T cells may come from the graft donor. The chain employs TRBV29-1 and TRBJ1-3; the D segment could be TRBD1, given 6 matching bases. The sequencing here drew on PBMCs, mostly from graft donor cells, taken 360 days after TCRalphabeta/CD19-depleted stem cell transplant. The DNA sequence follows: TGCAGCACCTGGGGGGGGGCTAGTTCTGGAAACACCATATATTTT. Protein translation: CSTWGGASSGNTIYF.